These T cell receptor beta chains were read from a single sample in a study of identical twins. One entry per CDR3 protein results from TCRdb running MiXCR on the 5' RACE reads. The table includes about 190,000 distinct CDR3 sequences, approximately 16% detected once. These same data were also listed under a study on T cells expressing NK-cell markers.

The sample was CD8+ T cells sorted from blood. All receptors derive from a woman aged 18-35 years in good health. The CDR3 runs from the conserved cysteine through the conserved F or W. Each record gives: V gene, J gene, clone size, D gene, CDR3 length, CDR3 protein, CDR3 DNA. D genes are given only for firm matches. Clone size appears in some rows only: once, few, many, or a class for an expanded clone.

v_call: TRBV7-8; j_call: TRBJ2-7; clone_size: -; d_call: -; cdr3_length: 14; cdr3_aa: CASSLVTGHYEQYF; cdr3_nt: TGTGCCAGCAGCTTAGTAACAGGCCACTACGAGCAGTACTTC
v_call: TRBV10-3; j_call: TRBJ2-3; clone_size: -; d_call: -; cdr3_length: 15; cdr3_aa: CAISEDSHSTDTQYF; cdr3_nt: TGTGCCATCAGTGAGGACAGCCATAGCACAGATACGCAGTATTTT
v_call: TRBV7-9; j_call: TRBJ1-2; clone_size: few; d_call: -; cdr3_length: 13; cdr3_aa: CASSVQGHGGYTF; cdr3_nt: TGTGCCAGCAGCGTCCAGGGACATGGTGGCTACACCTTC
v_call: TRBV9; j_call: TRBJ2-5; clone_size: many; d_call: -; cdr3_length: 14; cdr3_aa: CASSVGGSQETQYF; cdr3_nt: TGTGCCAGCAGCGTAGGTGGCAGCCAAGAGACCCAGTACTTC
v_call: TRBV7-6; j_call: TRBJ2-1; clone_size: few; d_call: -; cdr3_length: 11; cdr3_aa: CASSWLNEQFF; cdr3_nt: TGTGCCAGCAGCTGGTTGAATGAGCAGTTCTTC
v_call: TRBV27; j_call: TRBJ2-1; clone_size: -; d_call: -; cdr3_length: 15; cdr3_aa: CASSLSPRNYNEQFF; cdr3_nt: TGTGCCAGCAGTTTATCACCTAGAAATTACAATGAGCAGTTCTTC
v_call: TRBV5-6; j_call: TRBJ2-3; clone_size: few; d_call: -; cdr3_length: 12; cdr3_aa: CASSPGAGTEYF; cdr3_nt: TGTGCCAGCAGCCCTGGAGCTGGTACGGAGTATTTT
v_call: TRBV29-1; j_call: TRBJ2-1; clone_size: few; d_call: -; cdr3_length: 12; cdr3_aa: CSVDGGEHEQFF; cdr3_nt: TGCAGCGTTGACGGGGGAGAGCATGAGCAGTTCTTC
v_call: TRBV4-1; j_call: TRBJ2-1; clone_size: few; d_call: -; cdr3_length: 15; cdr3_aa: CASSQDRGRLNEQFF; cdr3_nt: TGCGCCAGCAGCCAAGATCGGGGACGCCTAAATGAGCAGTTCTTC
v_call: TRBV7-9; j_call: TRBJ2-5; clone_size: medium-sized; d_call: -; cdr3_length: 13; cdr3_aa: CASSLLGVETQYF; cdr3_nt: TGTGCCAGCAGCTTACTAGGGGTTGAGACCCAGTACTTC
v_call: TRBV7-9; j_call: TRBJ1-1; clone_size: -; d_call: -; cdr3_length: 12; cdr3_aa: CASSSTNTEAFF; cdr3_nt: TGTGCCAGCAGCTCTACAAACACTGAAGCTTTCTTT
v_call: TRBV5-5; j_call: TRBJ2-7; clone_size: -; d_call: -; cdr3_length: 13; cdr3_aa: CASSWTVSYEQYF; cdr3_nt: TGTGCCAGCAGCTGGACGGTCTCCTACGAGCAGTACTTC
v_call: TRBV7-3; j_call: TRBJ2-1; clone_size: -; d_call: -; cdr3_length: 15; cdr3_aa: CASSLTGLGVEEQFF; cdr3_nt: TGTGCCAGCAGCCTAACGGGACTCGGAGTTGAAGAGCAGTTCTTC
v_call: TRBV3-1; j_call: TRBJ2-1; clone_size: -; d_call: TRBD2; cdr3_length: 15; cdr3_aa: CASSQLAGGANEQFF; cdr3_nt: TGTGCCAGCAGCCAACTAGCGGGAGGAGCTAATGAGCAGTTCTTC
v_call: TRBV20-1; j_call: TRBJ2-1; clone_size: -; d_call: TRBD2; cdr3_length: 14; cdr3_aa: CSARDGGGVDEQFF; cdr3_nt: TGCAGTGCTAGAGATGGGGGAGGGGTCGATGAGCAGTTCTTC
v_call: TRBV7-9; j_call: TRBJ1-2; clone_size: few; d_call: -; cdr3_length: 14; cdr3_aa: CASSLEYNNYGYTF; cdr3_nt: TGTGCCAGCAGCTTAGAGTACAATAACTATGGCTACACCTTC
v_call: TRBV29-1; j_call: TRBJ2-2; clone_size: -; d_call: TRBD2; cdr3_length: 13; cdr3_aa: CSVGSSGRGELFF; cdr3_nt: TGCAGCGTTGGGTCTAGCGGGAGAGGGGAGCTGTTTTTT
v_call: TRBV7-2; j_call: TRBJ2-1; clone_size: -; d_call: TRBD2; cdr3_length: 17; cdr3_aa: CASSSLSSGGSYNEQFF; cdr3_nt: TGTGCCAGCAGCTCCCTCTCTAGCGGAGGCTCCTACAATGAGCAGTTCTTC
v_call: TRBV29-1; j_call: TRBJ2-3; clone_size: -; d_call: TRBD2; cdr3_length: 15; cdr3_aa: CSVGFGTSGTDTQYF; cdr3_nt: TGCAGCGTTGGATTTGGGACTAGCGGCACAGATACGCAGTATTTT
v_call: TRBV15; j_call: TRBJ2-7; clone_size: few; d_call: -; cdr3_length: 12; cdr3_aa: CAISQGAYEQYF; cdr3_nt: TGTGCCATCTCCCAAGGGGCTTACGAGCAGTACTTC
v_call: TRBV21-1; j_call: TRBJ2-3; clone_size: -; d_call: -; cdr3_length: 17; cdr3_aa: CASSKDEAGKGADTQYF; cdr3_nt: TGTGCCAGCAGCAAAGACGAGGCGGGAAAAGGGGCAGATACGCAGTATTTT
v_call: TRBV27; j_call: TRBJ2-5; clone_size: few; d_call: -; cdr3_length: 13; cdr3_aa: CASRNEGSETQYF; cdr3_nt: TGTGCCAGCAGAAACGAGGGATCAGAGACCCAGTACTTC
v_call: TRBV5-1; j_call: TRBJ2-1; clone_size: -; d_call: TRBD2; cdr3_length: 15; cdr3_aa: CASSASLAIAGEQFF; cdr3_nt: TGCGCCAGCAGCGCCTCACTAGCGATAGCTGGTGAGCAGTTCTTC
v_call: TRBV15; j_call: TRBJ1-6; clone_size: -; d_call: -; cdr3_length: 14; cdr3_aa: CATSTDRRNSPLHF; cdr3_nt: TGTGCCACCAGCACTGACAGGAGGAATTCACCCCTCCACTTT
v_call: TRBV9; j_call: TRBJ2-1; clone_size: few; d_call: -; cdr3_length: 15; cdr3_aa: CASSQASGVGNEQFF; cdr3_nt: TGTGCCAGCAGCCAGGCGTCGGGGGTAGGGAATGAGCAGTTCTTC